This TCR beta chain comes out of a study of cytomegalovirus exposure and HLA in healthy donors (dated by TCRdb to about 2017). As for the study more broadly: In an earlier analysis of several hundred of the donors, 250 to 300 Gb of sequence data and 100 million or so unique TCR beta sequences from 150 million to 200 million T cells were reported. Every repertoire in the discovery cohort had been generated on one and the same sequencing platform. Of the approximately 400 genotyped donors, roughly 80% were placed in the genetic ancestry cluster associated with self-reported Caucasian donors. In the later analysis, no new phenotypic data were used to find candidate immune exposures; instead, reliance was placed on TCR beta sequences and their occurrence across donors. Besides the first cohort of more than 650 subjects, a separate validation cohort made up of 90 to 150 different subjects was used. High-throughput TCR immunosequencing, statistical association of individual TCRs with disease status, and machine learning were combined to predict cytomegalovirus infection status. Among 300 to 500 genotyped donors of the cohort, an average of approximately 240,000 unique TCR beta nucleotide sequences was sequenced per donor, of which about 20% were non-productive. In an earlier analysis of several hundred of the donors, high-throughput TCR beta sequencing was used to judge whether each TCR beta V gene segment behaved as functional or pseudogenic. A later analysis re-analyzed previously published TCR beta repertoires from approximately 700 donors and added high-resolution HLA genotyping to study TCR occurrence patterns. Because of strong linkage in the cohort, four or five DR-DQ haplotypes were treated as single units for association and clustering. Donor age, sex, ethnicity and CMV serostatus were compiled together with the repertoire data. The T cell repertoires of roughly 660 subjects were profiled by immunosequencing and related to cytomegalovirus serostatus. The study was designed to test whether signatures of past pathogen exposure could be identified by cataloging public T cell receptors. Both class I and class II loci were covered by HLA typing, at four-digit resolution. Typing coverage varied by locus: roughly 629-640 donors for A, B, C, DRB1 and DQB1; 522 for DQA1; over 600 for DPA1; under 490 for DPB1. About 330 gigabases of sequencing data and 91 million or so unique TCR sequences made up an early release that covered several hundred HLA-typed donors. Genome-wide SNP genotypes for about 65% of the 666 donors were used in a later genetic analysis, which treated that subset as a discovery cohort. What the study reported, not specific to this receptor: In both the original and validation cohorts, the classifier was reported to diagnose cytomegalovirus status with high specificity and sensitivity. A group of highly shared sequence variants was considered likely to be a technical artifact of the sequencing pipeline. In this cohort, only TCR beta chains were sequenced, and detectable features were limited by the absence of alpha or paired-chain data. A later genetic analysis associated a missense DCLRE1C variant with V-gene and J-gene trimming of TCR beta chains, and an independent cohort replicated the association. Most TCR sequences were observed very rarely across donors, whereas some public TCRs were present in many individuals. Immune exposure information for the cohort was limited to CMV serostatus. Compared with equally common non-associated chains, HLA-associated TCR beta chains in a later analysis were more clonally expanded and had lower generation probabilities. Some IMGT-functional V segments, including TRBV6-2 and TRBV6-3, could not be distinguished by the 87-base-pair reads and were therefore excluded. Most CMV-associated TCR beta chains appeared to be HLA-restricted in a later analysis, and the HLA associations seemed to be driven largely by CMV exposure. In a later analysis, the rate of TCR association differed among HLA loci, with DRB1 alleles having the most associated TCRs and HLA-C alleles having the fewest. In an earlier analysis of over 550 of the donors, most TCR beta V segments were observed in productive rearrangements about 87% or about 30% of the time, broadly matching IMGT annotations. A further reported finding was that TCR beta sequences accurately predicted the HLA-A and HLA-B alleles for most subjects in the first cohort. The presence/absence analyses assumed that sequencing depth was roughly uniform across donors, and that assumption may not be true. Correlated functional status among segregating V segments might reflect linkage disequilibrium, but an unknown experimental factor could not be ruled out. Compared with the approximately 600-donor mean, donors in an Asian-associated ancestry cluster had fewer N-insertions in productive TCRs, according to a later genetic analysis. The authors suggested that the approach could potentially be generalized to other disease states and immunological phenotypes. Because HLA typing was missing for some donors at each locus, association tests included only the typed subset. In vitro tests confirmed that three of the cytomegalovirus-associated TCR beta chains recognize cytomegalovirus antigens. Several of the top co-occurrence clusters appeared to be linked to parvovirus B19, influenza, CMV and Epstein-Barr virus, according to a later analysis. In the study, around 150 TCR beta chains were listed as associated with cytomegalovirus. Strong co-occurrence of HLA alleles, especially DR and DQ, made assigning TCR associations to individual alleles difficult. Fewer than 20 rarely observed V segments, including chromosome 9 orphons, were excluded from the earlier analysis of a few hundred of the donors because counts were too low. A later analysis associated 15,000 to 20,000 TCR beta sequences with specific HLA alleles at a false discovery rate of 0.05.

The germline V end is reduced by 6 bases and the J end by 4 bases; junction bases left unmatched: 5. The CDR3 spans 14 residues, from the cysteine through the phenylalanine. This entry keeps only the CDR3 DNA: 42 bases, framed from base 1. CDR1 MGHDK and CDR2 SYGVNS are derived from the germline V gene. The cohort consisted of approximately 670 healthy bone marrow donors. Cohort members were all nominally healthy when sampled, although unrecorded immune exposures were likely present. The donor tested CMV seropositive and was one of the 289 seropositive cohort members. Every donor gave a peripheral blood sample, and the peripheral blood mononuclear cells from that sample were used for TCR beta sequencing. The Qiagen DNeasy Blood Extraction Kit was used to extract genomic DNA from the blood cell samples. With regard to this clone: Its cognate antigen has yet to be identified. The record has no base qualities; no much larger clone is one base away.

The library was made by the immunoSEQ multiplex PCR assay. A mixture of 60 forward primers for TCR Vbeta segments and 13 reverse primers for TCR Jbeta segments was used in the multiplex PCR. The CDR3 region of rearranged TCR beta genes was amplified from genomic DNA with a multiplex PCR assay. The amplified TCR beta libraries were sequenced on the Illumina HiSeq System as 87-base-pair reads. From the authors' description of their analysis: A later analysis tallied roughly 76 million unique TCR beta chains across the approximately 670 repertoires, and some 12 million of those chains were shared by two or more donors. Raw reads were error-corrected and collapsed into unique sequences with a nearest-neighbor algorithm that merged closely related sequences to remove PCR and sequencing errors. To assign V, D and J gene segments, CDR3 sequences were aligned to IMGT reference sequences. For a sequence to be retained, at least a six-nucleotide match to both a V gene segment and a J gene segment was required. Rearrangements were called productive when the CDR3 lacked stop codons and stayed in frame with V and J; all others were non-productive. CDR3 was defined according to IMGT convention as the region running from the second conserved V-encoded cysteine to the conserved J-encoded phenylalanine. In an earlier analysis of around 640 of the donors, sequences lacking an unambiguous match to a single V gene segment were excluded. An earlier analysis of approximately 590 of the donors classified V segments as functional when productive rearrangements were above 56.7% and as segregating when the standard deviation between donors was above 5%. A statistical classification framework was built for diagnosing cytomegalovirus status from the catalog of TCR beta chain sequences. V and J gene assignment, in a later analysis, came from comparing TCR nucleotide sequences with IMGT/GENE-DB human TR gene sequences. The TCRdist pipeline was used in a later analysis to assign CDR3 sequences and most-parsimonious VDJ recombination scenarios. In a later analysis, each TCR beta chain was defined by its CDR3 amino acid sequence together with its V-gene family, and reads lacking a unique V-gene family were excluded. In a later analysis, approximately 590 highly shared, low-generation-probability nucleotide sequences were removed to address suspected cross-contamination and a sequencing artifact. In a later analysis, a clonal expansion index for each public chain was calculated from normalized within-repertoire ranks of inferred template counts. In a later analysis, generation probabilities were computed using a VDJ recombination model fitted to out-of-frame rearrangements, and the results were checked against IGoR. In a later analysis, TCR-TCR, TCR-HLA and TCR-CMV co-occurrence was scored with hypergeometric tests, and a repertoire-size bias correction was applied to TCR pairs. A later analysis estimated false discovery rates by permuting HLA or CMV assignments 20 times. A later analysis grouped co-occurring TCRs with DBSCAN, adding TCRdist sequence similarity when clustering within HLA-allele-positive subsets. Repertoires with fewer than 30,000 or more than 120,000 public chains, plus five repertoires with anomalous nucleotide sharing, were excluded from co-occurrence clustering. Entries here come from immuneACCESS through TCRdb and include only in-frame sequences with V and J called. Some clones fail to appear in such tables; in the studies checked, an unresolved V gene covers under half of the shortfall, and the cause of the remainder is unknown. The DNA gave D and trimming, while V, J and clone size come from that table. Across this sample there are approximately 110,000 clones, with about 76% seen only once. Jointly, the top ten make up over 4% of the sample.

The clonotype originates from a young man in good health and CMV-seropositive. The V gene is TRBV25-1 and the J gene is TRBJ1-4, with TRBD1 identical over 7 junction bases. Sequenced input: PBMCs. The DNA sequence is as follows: TGTGCCAGCAGAGGGACAGCTGATAATGAAAAACTGTTTTTT. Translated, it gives CASRGTADNEKLFF.